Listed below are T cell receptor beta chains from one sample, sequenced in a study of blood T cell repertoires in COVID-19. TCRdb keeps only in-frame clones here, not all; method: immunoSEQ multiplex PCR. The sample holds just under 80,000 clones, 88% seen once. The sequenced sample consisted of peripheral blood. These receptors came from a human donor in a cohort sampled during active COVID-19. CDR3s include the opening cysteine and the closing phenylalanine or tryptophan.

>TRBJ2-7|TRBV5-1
CASSIQISGEQYF
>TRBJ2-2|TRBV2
CASRTGEAFTGELFF
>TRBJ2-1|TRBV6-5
CASTGNRGDEQFF
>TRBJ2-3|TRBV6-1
CASSGKRGGGLGTDTQYF
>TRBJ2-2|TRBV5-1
CASSYPGTGNTGELFF
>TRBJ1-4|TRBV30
CAWRSRDRGRMVFF
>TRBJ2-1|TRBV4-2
CASSQAGGPDEQFF
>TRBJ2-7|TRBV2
CASSDSGTGAYEQYF
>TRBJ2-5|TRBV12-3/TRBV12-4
CASRASGVKTQYF
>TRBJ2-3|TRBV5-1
CASSPAGLDFPPQYF
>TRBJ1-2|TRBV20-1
CSAEKGHGYTF
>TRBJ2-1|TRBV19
CASSSVGSGYNEQFF
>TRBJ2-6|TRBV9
CASSARQGAGANVLTF
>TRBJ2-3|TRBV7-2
CASSLTRVDTQYF
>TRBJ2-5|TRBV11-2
CASSPTRLGETQYF
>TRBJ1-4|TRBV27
CASSPGEYEKLFF
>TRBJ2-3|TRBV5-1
CASSVTGTDTQYF
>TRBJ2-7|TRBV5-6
CASSLRSRLAGHEQYF
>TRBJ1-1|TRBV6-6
CASSYSPTGGTEAFF
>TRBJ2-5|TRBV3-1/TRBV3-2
CASSQGALGLAGVEETQYF
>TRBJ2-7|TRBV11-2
CASSSLGADEQYF
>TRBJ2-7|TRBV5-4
CASSFVTGGSYEQYF